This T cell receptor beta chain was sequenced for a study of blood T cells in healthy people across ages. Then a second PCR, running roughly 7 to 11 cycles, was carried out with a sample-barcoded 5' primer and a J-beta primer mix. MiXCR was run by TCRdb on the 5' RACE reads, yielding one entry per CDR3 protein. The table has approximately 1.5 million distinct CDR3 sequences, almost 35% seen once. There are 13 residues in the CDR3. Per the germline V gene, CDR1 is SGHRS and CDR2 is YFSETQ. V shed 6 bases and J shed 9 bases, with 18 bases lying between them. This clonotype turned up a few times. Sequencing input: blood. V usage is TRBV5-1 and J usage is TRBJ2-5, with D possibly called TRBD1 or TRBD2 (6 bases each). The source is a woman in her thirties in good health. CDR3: CASTLAGHTAQYF. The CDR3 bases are TGCGCCAGCACCCTTGCGGGACACACGGCCCAGTACTTC.